This T cell receptor (beta chain) emerged from a study of beta chain features in type 1 diabetes. The CDR3 length is 14 residues. Germline V lookup: CDR1 MNHNY, CDR2 SVGAGI (reference sequence). V was pared by 6 bases and J by 3 bases, with 12 bases between. Overall study findings and caveats: Fewer insertions but more deletions were seen at VDJ junctions in type 1 diabetes patients. For cells with high TCR expression, cDNA sequencing could yield over-representation. Type 1 diabetes patients had TCRB CDR3s that were shorter (moderately but significantly so) in all four CD4+ subsets. The naive, central memory and Treg TCRB repertoires of patients appeared to be more similar to one another than those of healthy donors.

Expressed TCRB transcripts got sequenced, as all isolated RNA was reverse transcribed. Sequenced by immunoSEQ multiplex PCR; TCRdb stores in-frame clones only, minus some. Here the sample spans about 150,000 clones, about 13% being singletons. A note on this clone: Its cognate antigen is unknown.

The clonotype was recovered from a man between 18 and 35 years old with type 1 diabetes. This chain links TRBV6-6 with TRBJ2-4; D gene ambiguous. Sequenced material: central memory CD4+ T cells from blood. The CDR3 protein is CASSPHNGKNIQYF. The CDR3 DNA reads TGTGCCAGCAGCCCTCATAACGGCAAAAACATTCAGTACTTC.